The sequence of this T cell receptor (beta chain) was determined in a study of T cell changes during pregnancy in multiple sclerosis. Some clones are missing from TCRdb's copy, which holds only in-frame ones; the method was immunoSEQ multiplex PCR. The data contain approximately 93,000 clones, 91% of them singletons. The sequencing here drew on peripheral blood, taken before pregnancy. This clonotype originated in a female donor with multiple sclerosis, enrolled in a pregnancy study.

The DNA of the CDR3 is TGTGCCAGCAGCCAAGATCGGGTCAAGGACACTGAAGCTTTCTTT. It translates to CASSQDRVKDTEAFF. The genes are TRBV4-2 and TRBJ1-1; D not certain. Germline-derived CDR1 and CDR2 are LGHNA and YNFKEQ. CDR3 length: 15 amino acids. The V end lost 0 bases, the J end lost 3 bases, and 11 bases lay between the germline ends.